The 10 T cell receptor beta chains reported below all come from one sample, sequenced in a study of cytomegalovirus exposure and HLA in healthy donors. The PCR employed 60 Vbeta primers together with 13 Jbeta primers. TCRdb's copy holds only in-frame clones and misses some; the assay was immunoSEQ multiplex PCR. Here the sample spans approximately 130,000 clones, 70% to 80% being singletons. Specimen: PBMCs. These TCRs come from a young man in good health and CMV-seronegative.

V is TRBV7-8 and J is TRBJ2-1, with TRBD2 as a possible D gene (5 bases). The germline gives CDR1 SGHVS, CDR2 FQNEAQ. This CDR3 contains 16 residues. V was trimmed by 2 bases and J by 7 bases, leaving 18 bases between them. This chain's CDR3 is CASSLRLEVGGNEQFF. CDR3 sequence (DNA): TGTGCCAGCAGCTTAAGACTGGAGGTGGGTGGGAATGAGCAGTTCTTC. Together with reference TRBV7-8 and TRBJ2-1, the CDR3 gives the full variable domain: GAGVSQSPRYKVAKRGQDVALRCDPISGHVSLFWYQQALGQGPEFLTYFQNEAQLDKSGLPSDRFFAERPEGSVSTLKIQRTQQEDSAVYLCASSLRLEVGGNEQFFGPGTRLTVL.

This rearrangement joins TRBV6-5 to TRBJ2-7; D call uncertain. Germline values: CDR1 MNHEY, CDR2 SVGAGI. Trimming took 2 bases from V and 6 from J, leaving 11 bases between them. The CDR3 consists of 13 residues. DNA of the CDR3: TGTGCCAGCAGTTACAATGACAACGCCGAGCAGTACTTC. This encodes CASSYNDNAEQYF.

The rearrangement uses TRBV10-3 and TRBJ2-2; the D gene is possibly TRBD1 (5 bases). From germline, CDR1 is ENHRY and CDR2 SYGVKD. V gave up 3 bases and J gave up 2 bases, with 7 bases separating them. The CDR3 consists of 14 residues. CDR3: CAISDRANTGELFF. CDR3 bases: TGTGCCATCAGTGACAGGGCTAACACCGGGGAGCTGTTTTTT.

The V gene is TRBV5-1, the J gene TRBJ1-2; 8 bases are shared with TRBD1. Germline V gene data show CDR1 as SGHRS and CDR2 as YFSETQ. The CDR3 sequence is 15 residues long. V dropped 0 bases and J dropped 4; count of bases not matched to a gene: 5. The CDR3 DNA follows: TGCGCCAGCAGCTTGGAGGCAGGGGGCACCTATGGCTACACCTTC. Translation gives CASSLEAGGTYGYTF.

The chain is built from TRBV7-9 and TRBJ1-4; D is ambiguous. The CDR3 has 13 residues. V shed 5 bases and J shed 7 bases, with 11 bases lying between them. In germline, CDR1 is SEHNR, CDR2 FQNEAQ (reference sequence). CDR3 DNA: TGTGCCAGCAGCCGATCTTACGGTGAAAAACTGTTTTTT. It translates to CASSRSYGEKLFF.

In its sample, this clone was seen once. This rearrangement joins TRBV4-3 to TRBJ1-1; TRBD1 agrees at 9 bases. The germline V gene has CDR1 LGHNA and CDR2 YSLEER. This CDR3 contains 14 residues. V was clipped by 0 bases and J by 10 bases; unmatched bases: 6. The CDR3 DNA is TGCGCCAGCAGCCAAGATATGGGGGACAGGGTAGCTTTCTTT. Translated: CASSQDMGDRVAFF.

V gene TRBV7-3 combines with J gene TRBJ2-7; 8 bases are shared with TRBD2. Trimming cost V 5 bases and J 5 bases; bases outside gene matches: 5. CDR1 and CDR2 from the germline V gene are SGHTA and FQGTGA. The CDR3 totals 13 residues. The CDR3 nucleotides read TGTGCCAGCAGCCCGACTAGCGATCACGAGCAGTACTTC. It translates to CASSPTSDHEQYF.

The chain couples TRBV14 to TRBJ2-7; D is perhaps TRBD1 (6 bases). CDR3 length: 17 amino acids. V gave up 1 base and J gave up 0 bases, with 16 bases separating them. Germline V gives CDR1 SGHDN, CDR2 FVKESK. CDR3 amino acids: CASSQGWGLSTSYEQYF. The DNA of the CDR3 is TGTGCCAGCAGCCAAGGGTGGGGGCTTTCAACCTCCTACGAGCAGTACTTC.

The chain combines TRBV29-1 with TRBJ2-1, with D unresolved. The ends were cut back, 3 bases at V and 6 bases at J, with 9 bases in the middle. Germline lookup yields CDR1 SQVTM and CDR2 ANQGSEA. The CDR3 totals 12 residues. Here the CDR3 DNA reads TGCAGCGTTGAGAAGAGATCCAATGAGCAGTTCTTC. The encoded protein is CSVEKRSNEQFF.

The chain employs TRBV11-2 and TRBJ2-7; 9 bases map to TRBD2. The CDR3 spans 15 residues. V lost 1 base and J lost 3; bases outside the gene matches: 4. Germline V gene lookup returns CDR1 SGHAT and CDR2 FQNNGV. The CDR3 DNA reads as TGTGCCAGCAGCTTAGGGACTAGCGAGATCTACGAGCAGTACTTC. This codes for CASSLGTSEIYEQYF.